The 27 T cell receptor beta chains in this list originate from one sample, sequenced in a study of blood T cell repertoires in COVID-19. Repertoires were generated with immunoSEQ multiplex PCR, while TCRdb's copy carries only in-frame clones and drops some. There are approximately 140,000 clones in the sample; 80% to 90% occur only once, and 3% to 4% lies in the top ten. Sequencing was done on a sample of PBMCs or T cells enriched from blood (not recorded which). The source of these receptors is a woman in her 50s with acute COVID-19.

This clone was found once. The chain uses TRBV5-1 and TRBJ1-1; maybe TRBD1 (5 bases). Germline CDR1 and CDR2: SGHRS and YFSETQ. The germline V and J ends were trimmed by 4 bases and 1 base, with 14 bases remaining between them. The CDR3 loop spans 15 amino acids. CDR3 amino acids: CASSPTEQENTEAFF. The CDR3 coding sequence is TGCGCCAGCAGCCCGACAGAACAGGAGAACACTGAAGCTTTCTTT.

This clone has at least ten counts. The chain couples TRBV2 to TRBJ2-1; weak D call: TRBD1 (6 bases). The ends were cut back, 5 bases at V and 7 bases at J, with 12 bases in the middle. The CDR3 extends over 13 amino acids. Per germline, CDR1 SNHLY and CDR2 FYNNEI. In DNA, the CDR3 is TGTGCCAGCAGTCCACGACAGGTAAATGAGCAGTTCTTC. Translating gives CASSPRQVNEQFF.

This chain connects TRBV27 to TRBJ1-4; TRBD1 agrees at 10 bases. Germline CDR1 and CDR2: MNHEY and SMNVEV (reference sequence). J lost 16 bases, V lost 6 bases, and 11 bases had no gene match. CDR3 length: 13 residues. DNA for the CDR3: TGTGCCAGCAGAGTCCCGGGACAGGGGCGCAGGTTTTTT. Protein product: CASRVPGQGRRFF.

The CDR3 reads CASSPSAYLGTEAFF. The CDR3 bases are TGTGCCAGCTCACCAAGCGCCTACCTGGGCACTGAAGCTTTCTTT. The V gene is TRBV18, the J gene TRBJ1-1; the D is unclear. The CDR3 consists of 15 residues. Trimming stripped 2 bases from V and 4 bases from J, with 14 bases between. Germline lookup yields CDR1 KGHSH and CDR2 LQKENI.

This sequence joins TRBV20-1 and TRBJ2-2, with D maybe TRBD2 (6 bases). V lost 3 bases and J 3 bases, leaving 26 bases between the germline ends. The CDR3 runs 19 residues. Germline V lookup: CDR1 DFQATT, CDR2 SNEGSKA (reference sequence). The CDR3 bases are TGCAGTGCTAGTGGTTGGAAGACGACTAGTCCGAGGGACACCGGGGAGCTGTTTTTT. It yields the protein CSASGWKTTSPRDTGELFF.

The chain couples TRBV29-1 to TRBJ1-5; TRBD1 matches at 8 bases. V was pared by 7 bases and J by 3 bases, with 8 bases of the junction left unmatched. Germline CDR1 reads SQVTM; CDR2 reads ANQGSEA. CDR3 length: 14 residues. The CDR3 coding sequence is TGCAGCGCCCGGACAGGGACCGACAATCAGCCCCAGCATTTT. Translated, it gives CSARTGTDNQPQHF.

V is TRBV3-1 (or the pseudogene TRBV3-2) and J is TRBJ2-4; weak D call: TRBD1 (6 bases). CDR1 and CDR2 from the germline V gene are LGHDT and YNNKEL (reference sequence). V lost 5 bases and J 0 bases, leaving 8 bases between the germline ends. The CDR3 spans 14 residues. For the CDR3, the DNA is TGTGCCAGCAGCAACAGGGTAGCCAAAAACATTCAGTACTTC. This gives the protein CASSNRVAKNIQYF.

This sequence joins TRBV6-5 and TRBJ1-6; 9 bases map to TRBD1. CDR1 MNHEY and CDR2 SVGAGI come from the germline V gene. The CDR3 runs to 15 residues. V lost 6 bases to trimming and J lost 10 bases; unmatched junction nucleotides: 10. DNA of the CDR3: TGTGCCAGCAGCCGTCGGGACAGGGTAACGTCACCCCTCCACTTT. Protein sequence: CASSRRDRVTSPLHF.

The chain links TRBV19 to TRBJ2-1; 9 nucleotides match TRBD1. The CDR3 length is 16 residues. Germline V CDR1 and CDR2: LNHDA, SQIVND (reference sequence). V gave up 8 bases and J gave up 3 bases; unmatched junction bases: 11. The CDR3 reads CASGPGQGRYYNEQFF. CDR3 DNA: TGTGCCAGTGGGCCGGGACAGGGTCGTTACTACAATGAGCAGTTCTTC.

This rearrangement joins TRBV11-3 to TRBJ2-1; 8 bases map to TRBD2. This CDR3 is 18 amino acids long. Germline CDR1 and CDR2: SGHNT and YENEEA. The junction had 16 bases not matched to a gene; V was cut back by 5 bases and J by 4 bases. The CDR3 nucleotides read TGTGCCAGCAGCCCCCCGGGACGAGGACTAGCATGGTACAATGAGCAGTTCTTC. Its protein is CASSPPGRGLAWYNEQFF. Complete variable domain (other parts from reference TRBV11-3 and TRBJ2-1): EAGVVQSPRYKIIEKKQPVAFWCNPISGHNTLYWYLQNLGQGPELLIRYENEEAVDDSQLPKDRFSAERLKGVDSTLKIQPAELGDSAVYLCASSPPGRGLAWYNEQFFGPGTRLTVL.

J is TRBJ2-2 and V is TRBV29-1; weak D call: TRBD2 (5 bases). The CDR3 covers 14 residues. Trimming removed 4 bases at V and 1 base at J, with 10 bases between. Germline assignment: CDR1 SQVTM and CDR2 ANQGSEA. CDR3 protein: CSVVSSMNTGELFF. The CDR3 DNA is TGCAGCGTTGTTTCTAGCATGAACACCGGGGAGCTGTTTTTT.

The chain carries TRBV12-5 and TRBJ1-2, with D unresolved. Trimming left V 6 bases short and J 5 bases short, with 16 bases between. The CDR3 is made up of 14 amino acids. Germline-derived CDR1 and CDR2 are LGHNT and FRNRAP. The CDR3 nucleotides are TGTGCTAGTGGACTCTCGGACTGGTGGTATGGCTACACCTTC. Protein: CASGLSDWWYGYTF.

This clone was observed a single time. V gene TRBV4-1 combines with J gene TRBJ1-1; maybe TRBD1 (6 bases). The V end was cut by 1 base, the J end by 5 bases, with 20 bases between. CDR3 length equals 17 residues. The germline gives CDR1 MGHRA, CDR2 YSYEKL. The CDR3 DNA reads TGCGCCAGCAGCCAAGGCGGGGGCGCGGTGTCGGGTACTGAAGCTTTCTTT. Amino acids: CASSQGGGAVSGTEAFF.

The V call is TRBV28, the J call TRBJ2-1; 11 bases agree with TRBD1. Trimming took 3 bases from V and 4 from J; bases not matched to a gene: 23. This CDR3 has 22 residues. Germline V gene lookup returns CDR1 MDHEN and CDR2 SYDVKM. This CDR3 reads CASSLIPESPNLRDRGYNEQFF. The CDR3 DNA follows: TGTGCCAGCAGTTTGATCCCAGAATCGCCGAATCTCAGGGACAGGGGGTACAATGAGCAGTTCTTC.

This clone has a single count. V gene TRBV18 combines with J gene TRBJ2-1, with TRBD2 matching over 7 bases. This CDR3 region has 16 residues. V was clipped by 4 bases and J by 5 bases; unmatched bases: 11. Germline CDR1 is KGHSH and CDR2 is LQKENI. The chain's CDR3 is CASSLVTGGGNNEQFF. CDR3 bases: TGTGCCAGCTCACTCGTCACGGGAGGCGGTAACAATGAGCAGTTCTTC.

CDR3 sequence: CASTLTSGRGEQYF. The CDR3 DNA sequence: TGTGCCAGCACTTTGACTAGCGGGAGAGGCGAGCAGTACTTC. The chain carries TRBV6-4 and TRBJ2-7, with 12 nucleotides matching TRBD2. The V gene's germline CDR1 is MRHNA and CDR2 SNTAGT. This CDR3 is 14 amino acids long. Trimming at V came to 7 bases and at J to 6 bases, leaving 7 bases not matched to a gene.

The V gene is TRBV6-2 or TRBV6-3, the J gene TRBJ2-7; the match to TRBD1 covers 8 bases. J lost 6 bases, V lost 2 bases, and 9 bases had no gene match. The CDR3 is 15 amino acids. From germline, CDR1 is MNHEY and CDR2 SVGEGT. CDR3 amino acids: CASSYPQGARSEQYF. The CDR3 DNA reads as TGTGCCAGCAGTTACCCGCAGGGGGCACGCAGCGAGCAGTACTTC.

V and J are TRBV24-1 and TRBJ2-2; perhaps TRBD2 as D (5 bases). This CDR3 comprises 17 residues. CDR1 is KGHDR and CDR2 is SFDVKD in the germline V gene. V dropped 4 bases and J dropped 1 base, with 15 bases sitting between them. CDR3 sequence reads: CATSEPDYPLNTGELFF. In DNA form, the CDR3 reads TGTGCCACCAGTGAGCCAGACTATCCCCTGAACACCGGGGAGCTGTTTTTT.

The chain carries TRBV7-2 and TRBJ2-5, with TRBD2 as a possible D gene (5 bases). CDR3 length equals 15 residues. With 7 bases removed from V and 4 bases from J, the gap between germline ends came to 19 bases. Germline V gene sequence: CDR1 SGHTA, CDR2 FQGNSA. As DNA, the CDR3 is TGTGCCAGCAACAAAGGATCTAGCAGATTAGAGACCCAGTACTTC. This translates into CASNKGSSRLETQYF.

This sequence joins TRBV19 and TRBJ1-4; D ambiguous. Germline CDR1 LNHDA, CDR2 SQIVND (reference sequence). The CDR3 has 13 residues. V gave up 11 bases and J gave up 5 bases, with 15 bases separating them. This CDR3 reads CAASSQANEKLFF. CDR3 in DNA: TGTGCCGCTTCGTCGCAGGCCAATGAAAAACTGTTTTTT. The complete variable domain, with remaining parts taken from reference TRBV19 and TRBJ1-4, reads DGGITQSPKYLFRKEGQNVTLSCEQNLNHDAMYWYRQDPGQGLRLIYYSQIVNDFQKGDIAEGYSVSREKKESFPLTVTSAQKNPTAFYLCAASSQANEKLFFGSGTQLSVL.

The rearrangement joins TRBV19 to TRBJ2-1, with TRBD2 matching over 8 bases. The CDR3 runs 16 residues. Germline V CDR1 and CDR2: LNHDA, SQIVND (reference sequence). V lost 5 bases to trimming and J lost 2 bases; unmatched junction nucleotides: 8. Here the CDR3 reads CASSSLAGPTYNEQFF. CDR3 coding DNA: TGTGCCAGTAGTTCCTTAGCGGGACCGACCTACAATGAGCAGTTCTTC.

The V and J genes are TRBV5-4 and TRBJ1-2; 7 bases agree with TRBD1. Germline V gives CDR1 SGHNT, CDR2 YYREEE (reference sequence). The CDR3 is 14 amino acids. The trim removed 4 bases at V and 4 bases at J, leaving 7 bases unmatched. CDR3 amino acids: CASSPDRKTYGYTF. CDR3 nucleotides: TGTGCCAGCAGCCCGGACAGGAAAACCTATGGCTACACCTTC. Together with reference TRBV5-4 and TRBJ1-2, the CDR3 gives the full variable domain: ETGVTQSPTHLIKTRGQQVTLRCSSQSGHNTVSWYQQALGQGPQFIFQYYREEENGRGNFPPRFSGLQFPNYSSELNVNALELDDSALYLCASSPDRKTYGYTFGSGTRLTVV.

This chain connects TRBV11-3 to TRBJ1-6; 9 nucleotides align to TRBD1. V lost 5 bases and J lost 6; bases outside the gene matches: 5. The CDR3 has 15 residues. The germline CDR1 and CDR2 sequences are SGHNT and YENEEA. DNA for the CDR3: TGTGCCAGCAGCGAACCGGGACAGGGTAATTCACCCCTCCACTTT. Encoded protein: CASSEPGQGNSPLHF.

This chain connects TRBV16 to TRBJ2-7, with 10 bases aligning to TRBD2. The germline V gene encodes CDR1 KGHSY and CDR2 FQNENV. The CDR3 totals 15 residues. Losses at the gene ends were 5 bases for V and 1 base for J; bases not matched to a gene: 5. CDR3 protein: CASSTRTSGSYEQYF. The DNA for the CDR3 is TGTGCCAGCAGCACAAGGACTAGCGGTTCCTACGAGCAGTACTTC.

The rearrangement links TRBV27 to TRBJ2-7; 9 bases match TRBD1. Germline trimming cut 5 bases from V and 5 bases from J; bases unmatched to any gene: 10. The germline V gene encodes CDR1 MNHEY and CDR2 SMNVEV (reference sequence). The CDR3 covers 15 residues. CDR3 DNA: TGTGCCAGCAGTCCGATACCGGGACAGGGTAACGAGCAGTACTTC. Its translation is CASSPIPGQGNEQYF.

This chain connects TRBV19 to TRBJ1-2, with 8 bases that match TRBD1. Losses at the gene ends were 7 bases for V and 6 bases for J; bases not matched to a gene: 13. This CDR3 has 15 amino acids. Germline CDR1 and CDR2: LNHDA and SQIVND (reference sequence). This CDR3 reads CASNPGTGYGDGYTF. The DNA of the CDR3 is TGTGCCAGTAATCCCGGGACAGGATATGGTGATGGCTACACCTTC.

The table lists this clone with a count of one. The rearrangement links TRBV6-5 to TRBJ1-2; TRBD1 is a possible D gene (6 bases). Germline V lookup: CDR1 MNHEY, CDR2 SVGAGI. V lost 6 bases, J lost 2 bases, and 13 bases lay in between. The CDR3 length is 14 residues. The DNA of the CDR3 is TGTGCCAGCAGATCCTACAGGGAGAACTATGGCTACACCTTC. Protein: CASRSYRENYGYTF.